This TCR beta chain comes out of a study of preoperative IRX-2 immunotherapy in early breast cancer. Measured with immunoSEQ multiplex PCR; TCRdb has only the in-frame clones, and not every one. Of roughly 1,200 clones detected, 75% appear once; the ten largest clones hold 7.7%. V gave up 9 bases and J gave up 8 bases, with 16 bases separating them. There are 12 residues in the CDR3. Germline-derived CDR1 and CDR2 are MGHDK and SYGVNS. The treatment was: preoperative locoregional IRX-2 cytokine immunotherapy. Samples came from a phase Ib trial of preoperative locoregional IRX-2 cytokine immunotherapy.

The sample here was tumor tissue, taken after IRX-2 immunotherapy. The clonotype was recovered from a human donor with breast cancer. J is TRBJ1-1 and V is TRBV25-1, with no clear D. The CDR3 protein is CASGGRAGEAFF. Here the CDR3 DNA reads TGTGCCAGTGGAGGTAGGGCGGGCGAAGCTTTCTTT.